Listed here are 21 T cell receptor beta chains from one sample, sequenced in a study of T cell responses to AZD1222 COVID-19 vaccine. The repertoire was sequenced with immunoSEQ multiplex PCR; TCRdb's copy has only in-frame clones and lacks some. The sample yields about 130,000 clones, about 92% seen once. The sample in question was peripheral blood, obtained on day 0 of AZD1222 vaccination. Every receptor here comes from an adult in good health.

V gene TRBV25-1 combines with J gene TRBJ1-4; 7 bases agree with TRBD1. The germline gives CDR1 MGHDK, CDR2 SYGVNS. The CDR3 runs to 14 residues. The V segment lost 7 bases and the J segment 7 bases; nucleotides outside the gene matches: 9. The CDR3 region is CASTGGPQGEKLFF. The CDR3, as DNA: TGTGCCAGCACAGGGGGTCCCCAGGGTGAAAAACTGTTTTTT.

The chain links TRBV6-5 to TRBJ1-5; TRBD1 is a possible D gene (6 bases). Germline CDR1 MNHEY, CDR2 SVGAGI. CDR3 length: 13 residues. Trimming took off 6 bases at V and 5 bases at J, with 11 bases between the two ends. The CDR3 here is CASSGTRYQPQHF. DNA for the CDR3: TGTGCCAGCAGCGGGACACGATATCAGCCCCAGCATTTT.

The chain combines TRBV7-2 with TRBJ1-5, with unresolved D. V lost 1 base to trimming and J lost 10 bases, with 11 bases between them. Germline CDR1 and CDR2: SGHTA and FQGNSA. CDR3 length: 13 residues. CDR3 region: CASSLEDVNPQHF. The CDR3 DNA follows: TGTGCCAGCAGCTTAGAGGACGTAAACCCCCAGCATTTT.

The gene calls are TRBV28 and TRBJ1-2; D may be TRBD1 (5 bases). Germline values: CDR1 MDHEN, CDR2 SYDVKM. Trimming pared 2 bases from V and 4 bases from J, leaving 11 bases between. This CDR3 region has 14 residues. The chain's CDR3 is CASSLVQVLYGYTF. The CDR3 nucleotides are TGTGCCAGCAGTTTAGTACAGGTCCTCTATGGCTACACCTTC.

V and J are TRBV7-3 and TRBJ2-1, with D tentatively TRBD1 (5 bases). V lost 4 bases and J 9 bases, leaving 10 bases between the germline ends. The CDR3 length is 12 residues. Germline V gene lookup returns CDR1 SGHTA and CDR2 FQGTGA. The CDR3 nucleotides read TGTGCCAGCAGCTCAGACAGTTCTGAGCAGTTCTTC. Translating it yields CASSSDSSEQFF.

The CDR3 sequence: CASSLNPTGVYGYTF. The CDR3, as DNA: TGCGCCAGCAGCCTAAACCCCACAGGAGTCTATGGCTACACCTTC. This chain connects TRBV4-1 to TRBJ1-2, with D perhaps TRBD1 (5 bases). The V end lost 4 bases, the J end lost 4 bases, and 16 bases lay between the germline ends. Per the germline V gene, CDR1 is MGHRA and CDR2 is YSYEKL. This CDR3 is 15 amino acids long.

This chain uses TRBV18 with TRBJ1-4; 8 nucleotides line up with TRBD1. Looked up from germline, CDR1 is KGHSH and CDR2 is LQKENI. This CDR3 has 15 amino acids. Trimming at V came to 6 bases and at J to 2 bases, leaving 5 bases not matched to a gene. CDR3 protein: CASSLRQGTNEKLFF. In DNA form, the CDR3 reads TGTGCCAGCTCCCTCAGACAGGGGACTAATGAAAAACTGTTTTTT.

The rearrangement uses TRBV27 and TRBJ2-3, with TRBD1 as a possible D gene (5 bases). The V gene's germline CDR1 is MNHEY and CDR2 SMNVEV (reference sequence). This CDR3 has 14 amino acids. Trimming pared 4 bases from V and 9 bases from J, leaving 17 bases between. The CDR3 protein is CASSSGRSQGTQYF. Here the CDR3 DNA reads TGTGCCAGCAGTTCCGGGCGGTCGCAGGGAACGCAGTATTTT.

V gene TRBV5-1 combines with J gene TRBJ1-1; D is possibly TRBD1 (5 bases). CDR3 length: 15 residues. V was shortened by 1 base and J by 1 base, with 11 bases between the two germline ends. Germline CDR1 is SGHRS and CDR2 is YFSETQ. The CDR3 loop reads CASSLNGARNTEAFF. CDR3 sequence (DNA): TGCGCCAGCAGCTTGAATGGGGCGAGGAACACTGAAGCTTTCTTT. Drawing the rest from reference TRBV5-1 and TRBJ1-1, the complete variable domain is KAGVTQTPRYLIKTRGQQVTLSCSPISGHRSVSWYQQTPGQGLQFLFEYFSETQRNKGNFPGRFSGRQFSNSRSEMNVSTLELGDSALYLCASSLNGARNTEAFFGQGTRLTVV.

CDR3 coding DNA: TGTGCCAGTAGTGGTGGGGGTGAACAGCCCCAGCATTTT. Amino acid sequence: CASSGGGEQPQHF. The chain uses TRBV19 and TRBJ1-5; a weak D match, TRBD1 (5 bases). The CDR3 is made up of 13 amino acids. V lost 5 bases to trimming and J lost 7 bases, with 12 bases between them. Germline CDR1 LNHDA, CDR2 SQIVND (reference sequence).

The V gene is TRBV5-1, the J gene TRBJ1-6, with a weak D call TRBD1 (5 bases). V lost 2 bases to trimming and J lost 2 bases, with 8 bases between them. The CDR3 is 15 amino acids. Germline-derived CDR1 and CDR2 are SGHRS and YFSETQ. Written as DNA, the CDR3 is TGCGCCAGCAGCTTCCCGGGGCCCTATAATTCACCCCTCCACTTT. This translates into CASSFPGPYNSPLHF.

This sequence joins TRBV7-9 and TRBJ1-1; possible D gene TRBD1, 5 bases. The CDR3 contains 12 residues. Deletions cut 7 bases from V and 6 bases from J, with 12 bases between. CDR1 and CDR2 (germline): SEHNR, FQNEAQ (reference sequence). This CDR3 is CASKGSGAEAFF. CDR3 coding DNA: TGTGCCAGCAAGGGGTCGGGGGCTGAAGCTTTCTTT.

The chain links TRBV10-3 to TRBJ1-1, with D possibly matching TRBD1 (5 bases). The CDR3 extends over 12 amino acids. The germline V gene has CDR1 ENHRY and CDR2 SYGVKD. The germline V and J ends were trimmed by 3 bases and 5 bases, with 7 bases remaining between them. CDR3 nucleotides: TGTGCCATCAGTGACAGGGTTACTGAAGCTTTCTTT. Translation gives CAISDRVTEAFF.

This clone occurred once. This sequence joins TRBV29-1 and TRBJ1-5; D is unclear. The CDR3 extends over 12 amino acids. With 4 bases removed from V and 3 bases from J, the gap between germline ends came to 7 bases. In germline, CDR1 is SQVTM, CDR2 ANQGSEA. This CDR3 reads CSVGATNQPQHF. Here the CDR3 DNA reads TGCAGCGTTGGGGCCACCAATCAGCCCCAGCATTTT.

This clone has a single count. The rearrangement links TRBV18 to TRBJ2-7, with 9 bases lining up with TRBD1. This CDR3 spans 15 amino acids. Germline loops: CDR1 KGHSH, CDR2 LQKENI. The V gene end was trimmed by 3 bases and the J gene end by 4 bases; junction bases not matched to a gene: 7. The CDR3 reads CASSPSGTGSYEQYF. CDR3 in DNA: TGTGCCAGCTCACCCTCCGGGACAGGGTCGTACGAGCAGTACTTC.

V gene TRBV5-1 combines with J gene TRBJ2-7; the D gene is possibly TRBD1 (7 bases). Trimming removed 3 bases at V and 5 bases at J, with 18 bases between. This CDR3 region has 15 residues. Looked up from germline, CDR1 is SGHRS and CDR2 is YFSETQ. The CDR3 region is CASSWAGQNNDEQYF. The CDR3 coding sequence is TGCGCCAGCAGCTGGGCGGGACAGAACAATGACGAGCAGTACTTC. Supplemented by reference TRBV5-1 and TRBJ2-7, the full variable domain reads KAGVTQTPRYLIKTRGQQVTLSCSPISGHRSVSWYQQTPGQGLQFLFEYFSETQRNKGNFPGRFSGRQFSNSRSEMNVSTLELGDSALYLCASSWAGQNNDEQYFGPGTRLTVT.

The genes are TRBV7-2 and TRBJ2-5; perhaps TRBD1 as D (6 bases). Trimming pared 5 bases from V and 4 bases from J, leaving 17 bases between. The CDR3 totals 15 residues. The germline CDR1 and CDR2 sequences are SGHTA and FQGNSA. Here the CDR3 reads CASSTRTQGGETQYF. The CDR3 nucleotides are TGTGCCAGCAGCACCCGGACCCAAGGGGGAGAGACCCAGTACTTC.

This chain uses TRBV3-1 (or the pseudogene TRBV3-2) with TRBJ2-1; possibly TRBD1 for D (6 bases). The CDR3 has 14 residues. In germline, CDR1 is LGHDT, CDR2 YNNKEL (reference sequence). Between the trimmed V and J ends, which lost 6 bases and 9 bases, there was a span of 18 bases. This CDR3 is CASRGGQGNTEQFF. The CDR3 DNA reads as TGTGCCAGCAGGGGCGGGCAGGGGAATACTGAGCAGTTCTTC.

The J gene is TRBJ1-2, the V gene TRBV11-2; D unresolved. V gave up 1 base and J gave up 7 bases, with 13 bases separating them. CDR1 and CDR2 from the germline V gene are SGHAT and FQNNGV. CDR3 length: 14 residues. The CDR3 sequence is CASSLATYLAGYTF. For the CDR3, the DNA is TGTGCCAGCAGCTTAGCGACCTACTTGGCTGGCTACACCTTC.

The V call is TRBV6-2 or TRBV6-3, the J call TRBJ2-1; D perhaps matches TRBD1 (6 bases). V lost 6 bases and J 8 bases, leaving 20 bases between the germline ends. Germline V gene sequence: CDR1 MNHEY, CDR2 SVGEGT. The CDR3 runs 15 residues. The CDR3 bases are TGTGCCAGCAGCCTGCCCACAGGGTATGCGGATGAGCAGTTCTTC. Its protein is CASSLPTGYADEQFF.

This clone was seen more than once but under ten times. V usage is TRBV20-1 and J usage is TRBJ2-5, with D possibly TRBD1 on 6 matching bases. Germline loops: CDR1 DFQATT, CDR2 SNEGSKA (reference sequence). This CDR3 region has 11 residues. V gave up 7 bases and J gave up 1 base, with 7 bases separating them. As DNA, the CDR3 is TGCAGTGGGGACATCCAAGAGACCCAGTACTTC. It translates to CSGDIQETQYF.